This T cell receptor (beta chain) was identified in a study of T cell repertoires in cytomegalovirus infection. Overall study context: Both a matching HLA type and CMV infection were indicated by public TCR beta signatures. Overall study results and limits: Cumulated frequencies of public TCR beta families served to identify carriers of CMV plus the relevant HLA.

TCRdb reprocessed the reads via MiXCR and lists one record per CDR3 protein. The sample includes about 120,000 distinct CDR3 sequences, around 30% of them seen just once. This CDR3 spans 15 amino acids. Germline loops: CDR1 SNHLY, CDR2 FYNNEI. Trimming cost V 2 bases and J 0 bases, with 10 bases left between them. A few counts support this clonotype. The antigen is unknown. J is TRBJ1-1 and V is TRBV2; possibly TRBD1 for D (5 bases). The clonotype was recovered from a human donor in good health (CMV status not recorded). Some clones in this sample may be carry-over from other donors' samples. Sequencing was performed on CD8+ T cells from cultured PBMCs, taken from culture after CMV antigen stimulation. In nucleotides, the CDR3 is TGTGCCAGCAGTGAACCTTGGGGGATGAACACTGAAGCTTTCTTT. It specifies CASSEPWGMNTEAFF.